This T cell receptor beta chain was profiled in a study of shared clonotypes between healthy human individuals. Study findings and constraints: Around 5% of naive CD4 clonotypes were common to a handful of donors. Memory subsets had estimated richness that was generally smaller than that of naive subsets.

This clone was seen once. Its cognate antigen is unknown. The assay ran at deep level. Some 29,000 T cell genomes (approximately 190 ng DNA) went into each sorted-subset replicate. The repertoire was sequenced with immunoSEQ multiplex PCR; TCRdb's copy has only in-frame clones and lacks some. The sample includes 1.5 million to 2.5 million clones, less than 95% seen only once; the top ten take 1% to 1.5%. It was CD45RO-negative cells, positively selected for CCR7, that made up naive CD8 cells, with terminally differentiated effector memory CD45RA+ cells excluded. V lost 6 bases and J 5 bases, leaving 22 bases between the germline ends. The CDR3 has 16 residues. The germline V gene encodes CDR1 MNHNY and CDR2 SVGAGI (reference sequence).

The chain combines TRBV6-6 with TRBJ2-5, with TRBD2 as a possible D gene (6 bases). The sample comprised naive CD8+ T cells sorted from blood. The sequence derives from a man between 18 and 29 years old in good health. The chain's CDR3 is CASSSREETRLETQYF. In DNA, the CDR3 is TGTGCCAGCAGCTCCAGGGAGGAGACACGATTGGAGACCCAGTACTTC.